This T cell receptor (beta chain) emerged from a study of T cell repertoires in cytomegalovirus infection (dated by TCRdb to between 2019 and 2020). Study-wide context: Peptide stimulations targeted recently identified HLA-C-restricted CMV epitopes, whose presentation resists viral immunomodulation, together with well-studied HLA-B-restricted epitopes. Donor HLA type was relevant to the analysis, because carriage of CMV infection together with the matching HLA type was indicated by public TCR beta signatures.

Sequencer: Illumina HiSeq 1500. TCRdb reworked the public reads: Q25 trimming with fastp, MiXCR clone assembly, productive beta chains retained. Rows are unified per CDR3 protein, each entry keeping the most common DNA and genes. Across this sample there are 60,000 to 80,000 distinct CDR3 sequences, with 20% seen only once. 65% to 85% of the sample is taken by the ten largest. The treatment or condition tag for this specimen amounts to: in vitro stimulation with specific CMV peptide epitopes to enrich CMV-specific T cells. Points on this clonotype: Its target antigen remains unknown. Base qualities are not provided; no much larger clone lies one nucleotide away.

The paper as a whole reports these results and caveats: Carriers of CMV infection plus the relevant HLA type were discriminated by the cumulative frequency of public TCR beta family members in the study cohort and in an independent 352-donor cohort. In the ex vivo response, HLA-C-restricted CMV-specific TCR beta clonotypes were dominant, and in two of eight donors the single most frequent clonotype came from this HLA-C-restricted group.

The trim is 6 bases for V and 2 bases for J, with a gap of 12 bases between the germline ends. The cysteine opens and the phenylalanine closes a CDR3 of 14 amino acids. The read is trimmed to its CDR3 DNA, 42 bases read in frame from base 1. CDR1 is given as SGHVS and CDR2 as FNYEAQ, both from the germline V gene. The receptor was isolated from a human donor in good health (CMV status not recorded). Some clones in this sample may be carry-over from other donors' samples. This chain is built from TRBV7-6 and TRBJ2-3; the D gene is perhaps TRBD1 or TRBD2, as each covers 5 bases. This sample comprised CD8+ T cells from cultured PBMCs, obtained from culture after CMV antigen stimulation. The CDR3 sequence is CASSRQRFTDTQYF. The base sequence is TGTGCCAGCAGTCGACAGCGGTTCACAGATACGCAGTATTTT.